This T cell receptor (beta chain) was profiled in a study of regulatory T cells in long-lasting Graves disease (dated by TCRdb to the early 2020s). Regarding the study in general: In the newly diagnosed Graves' disease group, patients had been taking antithyroid drugs for less than 3 months. This study used TCR sequencing and RNA sequencing of peripheral blood to compare persistent Graves' disease patients against newly diagnosed Graves' disease patients. The study took place in China and was registered as a clinical trial. A total of about 33 samples underwent TCR sequencing, from about 13 patients with persistent Graves' disease and some 20 patients with newly diagnosed Graves' disease.

The sample's time point, from its label and the paper: newly diagnosed GD, antithyroid drugs for less than 3 months. For both TCR sequencing and RNA sequencing, RNA was extracted from PBMCs using TRIzol. The diagnosis of Graves' disease followed American Thyroid Association guidelines. Patients were recruited from an endocrinology department in Xi'an, China. Each patient gave roughly 10 milliliters of peripheral blood, collected in an EDTA anticoagulant tube. PBMCs were isolated by Ficoll Paque Plus density gradient separation without further T cell sorting. An Agilent 2100 Bioanalyzer and agarose gel were used to check RNA quality, while a NanoDrop 2000 measured RNA concentration. Library generation was performed with multiplex PCR. Instrument on record: Illumina HiSeq 4000. To build TCR beta libraries, CDR3 regions were amplified by Arm-PCR using iRepertoire HTBI primers. PCR products were gel purified before sequencing. The authors processed their data as follows. A total of fewer than 70 TRBV and some 13 TRBJ segments were identified across samples and were used for gene usage analysis of CDR3 amino acid clonotypes. COPE and FqMerger were used to merge the filtered high-quality paired reads into contigs. BLAST was used to align contigs to the IMGT TRBV, TRBD and TRBJ reference genes, and CDR3 was defined following IMGT. Clonotypes above 0.1% frequency were classified as highly expanded clones. Repertoire diversity was measured by Shannon entropy, and V-J evenness by the Gini coefficient. Clonotypes shared by more than one individual were considered public. Clones were called with MiXCR by TCRdb after fastp trimmed the public reads at Q25, and only in-frame beta chains were retained. A single entry per CDR3 protein holds the most common genes and DNA from its merged rows. For this entry, the V and J calls and clone size follow TCRdb and not the study's own pipeline. The sample records under 500,000 distinct CDR3 sequences, around 17% of which are singletons. Together, the top ten hold over 8.5% of the sample.

The junction shows trimming of 6 bases on V and 3 bases on J, and the gene matches do not reach 5 bases of it. From its cysteine to its phenylalanine, the CDR3 spans 14 amino acids. CDR3 DNA is the only sequence kept; it has 42 bases, read in frame from the first base. Per the germline V gene (reference sequence), MNHEY is the CDR1 and SMNVEV is the CDR2. The full study reports these points: Compared with newly diagnosed patients, patients with persistent Graves' disease had lower TCR Shannon entropy and fewer highly expanded clones, which suggests clonal expansion. Sequencing and analysis were limited to the TCR beta chain. Preferential use of TRBV28, TRBJ1-2 and TRBJ2-5 was observed in persistent disease, whereas TRBV20-1 and TRBJ2-1 were favored in newly diagnosed disease. The authors acknowledged the small sample size as a limitation that may reduce accuracy. Only peripheral blood was studied, because thyroid tissue, the primary lesion, was inaccessible. More public clonotypes were shared among persistent patients (fewer than 3,000) than among newly diagnosed patients (roughly 960).

This clonotype was recorded at least ten times. Its antigen is still unknown. Base qualities were left out, and no much larger clone turns up one base away. The same data also went into a second study, on T cells in Graves' hyperthyroidism and ophthalmopathy. Reported in the second study: Stable Graves' hyperthyroidism was defined as no progression to ophthalmopathy during 18 months of follow-up. Hyperthyroidism patients were aged 18 to 65 years and newly diagnosed, with disease duration of less than 2 months. Patients with uncontrolled infections, other autoimmune diseases, pregnancy or lactation were excluded. Clinical symptoms, serum thyroxine and TRAb, thyroid ultrasound, and orbital computed tomography formed the basis for the diagnoses. For the first round of RT-PCR on the TCR CDR3, the HTBI primer set was used together with the Qiagen OneStep RT-PCR kit. Blood samples also contained most of the expanded thyroid clonotypes (frequency above 0.001), which suggests that blood repertoires may reflect thyroid immune responses. In cross-validation, a model built on a 13 V-J signature told ophthalmopathy apart from stable hyperthyroidism with 85% to 90% sensitivity and around 84% specificity, and in testing the same model reached 80%/75%. In validation, progression to ophthalmopathy was predicted by the model with 65% to 71% sensitivity and 72.22% specificity, a median of 6.5 months before onset. A discovery cohort of around 100 patients, 43 with Graves' ophthalmopathy and 57 with stable Graves' hyperthyroidism, was used to find distinguishing TCR V-J signatures. Prospective prediction of ophthalmopathy was tested in an independent validation cohort of approximately 18 hyperthyroidism patients and approximately 17 patients who later progressed to ophthalmopathy. The 75 to 100 discovery patients were divided at random into training and test sets in a 7:3 ratio. In addition, the study compared T-cell repertoires in thyroid tissue and in blood from about 6 Graves' hyperthyroidism patients. Following sampling, methimazole starting at 30 mg daily was given to hyperthyroidism patients, and high-dose intravenous methylprednisolone was given to ophthalmopathy patients. The libraries were constructed in a second round of multiplex PCR and then size-selected and purified. Sequencing of the libraries was done on an Illumina HiSeq2000 using paired-end 100 bp reads. SOAPnuke was used to process the raw data, removing reads that contained adapters or uncalled bases, had a mean Phred below 15, or lacked an exact match to the constant primer or identifier. High-quality paired reads were merged with COPE v1.2.5, and unique nucleotide sequences were defined as clonotypes. MiTCR v1.1 was used to align clonotypes to the IMGT TRBV, TRBD and TRBJ reference segments. The analysis was restricted to V-J combinations with a frequency above 0.0001, which together covered 99.2% of the repertoires. A TCS score was defined as the ratio of F50 (clonal expansion) to E x V (chaos), with BLOSUM62-based TCRdist applied between CDR3 peptides within each V-J. Welch's t-statistics and random forest reduced approximately 520 V-J features to some 14, which were used in a naive Bayes classifier (R e1071). Sample size was not statistically predetermined, and investigators were not blinded to group allocation. According to the paper, TCR Vbeta CDR3 sequencing was carried out on approximately 140 peripheral blood samples, which came from 40 to 45 ophthalmopathy, 80 or so hyperthyroidism and some 17 progressor patients.

This receptor chain uses TRBV27 and TRBJ2-7; TRBD1 aligns with 10 central bases. Sequencing was performed on peripheral blood mononuclear cells (PBMCs), taken at new diagnosis, from a patient treated with antithyroid drugs. The TCR originated in a woman in her 30s with Graves disease. Donor details come from another sample of the same person, matched by shared clones. The DNA reads as follows: TGTGCCAGCAGACGGGGACAGGGGAGCTACGAGCAGTACTTC. Its protein is CASRRGQGSYEQYF.